This T cell receptor beta chain was retrieved from a study of shared clonotypes between healthy human individuals. Study as a whole: There were three CD4 naive, three CD4 memory, two CD8 naive and one CD8 memory plates per donor.

This clone appeared once. Its target is unknown. The CDR3 is made up of 18 amino acids. Germline V CDR1 and CDR2: MGHRA, YSYEKL. The germline V and J ends were trimmed by 0 bases and 0 bases, with 15 bases remaining between them. Notes on the study in general: Researchers found naive subsets generally carried larger estimated richness than memory subsets.

Assay used: immunoSEQ multiplex PCR; TCRdb lists only in-frame clones, some missing. The profile shows about 1 million clones, about 80% of them singletons. Sample: memory CD4+ T cells sorted from blood. Subset indicated: CD45RA-negative fraction. This TCR was sampled from a man younger than 35 in good health. V is TRBV4-1 and J is TRBJ1-5, with D unclear. The CDR3: CASSQEGPSGGSNQPQHF. DNA of the CDR3: TGCGCCAGCAGCCAAGAGGGCCCTAGCGGCGGTAGCAATCAGCCCCAGCATTTT.